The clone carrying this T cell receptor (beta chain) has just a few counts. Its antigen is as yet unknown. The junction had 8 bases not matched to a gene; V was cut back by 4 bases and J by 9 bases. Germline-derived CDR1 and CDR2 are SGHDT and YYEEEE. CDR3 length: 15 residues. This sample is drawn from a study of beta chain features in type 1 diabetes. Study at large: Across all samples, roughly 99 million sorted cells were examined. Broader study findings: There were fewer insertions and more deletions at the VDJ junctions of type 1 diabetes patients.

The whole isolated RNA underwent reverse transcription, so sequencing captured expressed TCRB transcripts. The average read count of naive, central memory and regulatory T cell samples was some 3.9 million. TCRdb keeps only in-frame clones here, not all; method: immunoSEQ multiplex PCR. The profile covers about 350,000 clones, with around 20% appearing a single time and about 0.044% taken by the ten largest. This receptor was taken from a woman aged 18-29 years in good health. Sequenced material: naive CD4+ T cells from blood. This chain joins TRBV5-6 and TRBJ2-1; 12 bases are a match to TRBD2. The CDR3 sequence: CASSPTLAGGTEQFF. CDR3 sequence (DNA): TGTGCCAGCAGCCCCACTCTAGCGGGAGGGACTGAGCAGTTCTTC.